This T cell receptor beta chain is drawn from a study of blood T cell repertoires in COVID-19. The germline V gene has CDR1 SGDLS and CDR2 YYNGEE. The V segment lost 2 bases and the J segment 5 bases; nucleotides outside the gene matches: 9. This CDR3 spans 15 amino acids. This clone was counted once. Enrollees, roughly 18 to 89 years old, lived in roughly 24 US areas. This table comes from immunoSEQ multiplex PCR, and its TCRdb copy is limited to in-frame clones, with some not included. The table lists hundreds of thousands of clones, approximately 78% of them singletons. Sequenced: PBMCs or T cells enriched from blood (not recorded which). The chain has TRBV9 and TRBJ1-1; 7 bases fit TRBD1. The TCR comes from a man between 40 and 49 years old who had been exposed to COVID-19. CDR3 sequence reads: CASSVETGVGTEAFF. DNA of the CDR3: TGTGCCAGCAGCGTTGAAACAGGGGTAGGGACTGAAGCTTTCTTT.